This TCR beta chain was captured by sequencing in a study of T cells in Graves' hyperthyroidism and ophthalmopathy. Study findings and constraints: Blood also carried most thyroid clonotypes expanded above 0.001.

RNA transcripts were the template for amplifying TCR beta CDR3 regions. The study used the HTBI primer set for a first-round RT-PCR of the TCR CDR3. From the multiplex PCR reads, TCRdb called clonotypes with MiXCR, one entry per CDR3 protein. The table shows 350,000 or so distinct CDR3 sequences, with approximately 18% occurring only once. Researchers barred patients who had uncontrolled infection, other autoimmune disease, pregnancy or lactation. A word on this clonotype: Its antigen is unknown.

Germline V gives CDR1 MNHEY, CDR2 SVGEGT. V was trimmed by 5 bases and J by 2 bases, leaving 15 bases between them. The length of the CDR3 is 15 residues. Sequencing was done on a sample of blood. The chain carries TRBV6-2 or TRBV6-3 and TRBJ2-5, with a weak D call TRBD1 (6 bases). The receptor was isolated from a woman aged 40 to 55 with Graves' ophthalmopathy. CDR3 nucleotide sequence: TGTGCCAGCAGTCTACTTGACAGGTTACAAGAGACCCAGTACTTC. Its translation is CASSLLDRLQETQYF.